This TCR beta chain was sequenced during a study of T-cell reconstitution after alpha-beta-depleted transplantation in children. Study-wide findings and caveats: Several hundred expanded graft clones reportedly gave rise to the alpha-beta T cells present about two months after transplant. It was newly produced T cells that mostly accounted for T-cell counts and diversity one year after transplant. Surviving recipient T cells and thymic progenitors underlay high day-60 TCRbeta diversity in some patients.

This clonotype showed up many times. The antigen is undetermined. Unique molecular identifiers were used in preparing the TCRbeta library. TCRdb re-called the PCR reads with MiXCR, one entry per CDR3 protein. This table holds over 450,000 distinct CDR3 sequences, more than 9% found once. With 6 bases clipped from V and 15 bases from J, the junction kept 14 bases outside the gene matches. The CDR3 extends over 13 amino acids. Germline CDR1 and CDR2: ENHRY and SYGVKD. The clonotype originates from a child aged 2 to 15 with inherited bone marrow failure, due to receive a stem cell transplant. The material sequenced was PBMCs, taken before TCRalphabeta/CD19-depleted stem cell transplant. The chain recombines TRBV10-3 with TRBJ2-1; 7 positions agree with TRBD1. The CDR3 DNA sequence: TGTGCCATCAGCGGGGACAGCTCTATATCGCTGTTCTTC. Amino acids: CAISGDSSISLFF.